These 24 T cell receptor beta chains were sequenced from one sample in a study of control samples from healthy donors and cancer patients. Generated by immunoSEQ multiplex PCR, the TCRdb table keeps only in-frame clones and is missing some. The data contain tens of thousands of clones, about nine tenths of them singletons. The sample taken for sequencing was blood. All receptors come from a man in his forties or fifties in good health.

Here the CDR3 reads CASSLVLRGYTF. The CDR3, as DNA: TGTGCCAGCAGCTTAGTTCTCAGAGGCTACACCTTC. V gene TRBV7-2 combines with J gene TRBJ1-2; D gene ambiguous. Germline CDR1 and CDR2: SGHTA and FQGNSA. Between the trimmed V and J ends, which lost 1 base and 8 bases, there was a span of 8 bases. The CDR3 loop spans 12 amino acids.

The chain joins TRBV10-3 to TRBJ1-6; 10 nucleotides align to TRBD1. This CDR3 has 13 amino acids. In germline, CDR1 is ENHRY, CDR2 SYGVKD. V lost 10 bases to trimming and J lost 7 bases; unmatched junction nucleotides: 4. CDR3 DNA: TGTGCCACAGGACAGGGGGAGAATTCACCCCTCCACTTT. It yields the protein CATGQGENSPLHF.

The chain employs TRBV5-8 and TRBJ2-5, with TRBD1 identical over 10 bases. CDR1 is SGHTS and CDR2 is YDEGEE in the germline V gene. This CDR3 region has 15 residues. J lost 4 bases, V lost 2 bases, and 5 bases had no gene match. The CDR3 loop reads CASSFAGQGRETQYF. The CDR3 coding sequence is TGTGCCAGCAGCTTTGCGGGACAGGGGCGAGAGACCCAGTACTTC.

As concerns this clone: The sample contains more than one DNA sequence encoding this CDR3. The V call is TRBV12-3 or TRBV12-4, the J call TRBJ1-1; D possibly corresponds to TRBD1 (5 bases). The CDR3 extends over 13 amino acids. The ends were cut back, 1 base at V and 4 bases at J, with 7 bases in the middle. The CDR3, as DNA: TGTGCCAGCAGTTTAGGGGGCGGCACTGAAGCTTTCTTT. This gives the protein CASSLGGGTEAFF.

The count of this clone is one. This chain joins TRBV9 and TRBJ2-1, with D perhaps TRBD2 (6 bases). Germline V gene lookup returns CDR1 SGDLS and CDR2 YYNGEE. This CDR3 has 15 amino acids. The ends were cut back, 0 bases at V and 0 bases at J, with 7 bases in the middle. Here the CDR3 reads CASSVDGGSYNEQFF. The CDR3 DNA follows: TGTGCCAGCAGCGTAGACGGGGGCTCCTACAATGAGCAGTTCTTC.

CDR3 region: CATSDPGQTNEQFF. Written as DNA, the CDR3 is TGTGCCACCAGTGATCCGGGACAAACGAATGAGCAGTTCTTC. This rearrangement joins TRBV24-1 to TRBJ2-1, with D possibly being TRBD1 (6 bases). The V gene's germline CDR1 is KGHDR and CDR2 SFDVKD. This CDR3 has 14 residues. Trimming removed 3 bases at V and 7 bases at J, with 12 bases between.

This chain connects TRBV10-3 to TRBJ1-2; tentative D call: TRBD1 (6 bases). This CDR3 comprises 12 residues. V lost 10 bases to trimming and J lost 7 bases, with 16 bases between them. Germline V CDR1 and CDR2: ENHRY, SYGVKD. As DNA, the CDR3 is TGTGCCACCGGACAGCCCTCCGGTGGCTACACCTTC. This translates into CATGQPSGGYTF.

The chain employs TRBV20-1 and TRBJ1-6; D ambiguous. Germline V CDR1 and CDR2: DFQATT, SNEGSKA (reference sequence). The V and J ends lost 3 bases and 0 bases respectively, with 9 bases between them. The CDR3 loop spans 15 amino acids. The CDR3 spells CSASYGSSYNSPLHF. The CDR3 bases are TGCAGTGCTAGTTACGGGAGCTCCTATAATTCACCCCTCCACTTT.

The chain employs TRBV6-5 and TRBJ2-7, with a weak D call TRBD1 (5 bases). V lost 3 bases to trimming and J lost 6 bases, with 12 bases between them. Germline CDR1 MNHEY, CDR2 SVGAGI. The CDR3 loop spans 13 amino acids. The CDR3 reads CASSYFGRGEQYF. In nucleotides, the CDR3 is TGTGCCAGCAGTTATTTCGGAAGGGGCGAGCAGTACTTC.

V usage is TRBV2 and J usage is TRBJ2-7; TRBD1 aligns across 9 bases. Germline trimming cut 6 bases from V and 0 bases from J; bases unmatched to any gene: 3. Germline lookup yields CDR1 SNHLY and CDR2 FYNNEI. The CDR3 has 14 residues. CDR3 nucleotide sequence: TGTGCCAGCAGAGGACAGGGGAGCTCCTACGAGCAGTACTTC. Residues: CASRGQGSSYEQYF.

J is TRBJ1-1 and V is TRBV3-1 (or the pseudogene TRBV3-2); 8 bases are a match to TRBD1. Germline CDR1 reads LGHDT; CDR2 reads YNNKEL (reference sequence). This CDR3 comprises 11 residues. V dropped 7 bases and J dropped 8; count of bases not matched to a gene: 3. The DNA of the CDR3 is TGTGCCAGCACTACAGGGGGAGAAGCTTTCTTT. Residues: CASTTGGEAFF.

This chain connects TRBV6-2 or TRBV6-3 to TRBJ1-5; 9 bases fit TRBD1. Germline V gene lookup returns CDR1 MNHEY and CDR2 SVGEGT. The trim removed 5 bases at V and 5 bases at J, leaving 7 bases unmatched. CDR3 length: 15 residues. The CDR3 DNA follows: TGTGCCAGCAGTGGCGGGTACAGGGGGCATCAGCCCCAGCATTTT. Translating gives CASSGGYRGHQPQHF.

This clone is a singleton in its sample. This chain connects TRBV5-5 to TRBJ1-6; tentatively, D is TRBD1 (6 bases). The germline gives CDR1 SGHKS, CDR2 YYEKEE (reference sequence). The CDR3 sequence is 18 residues long. V lost 4 bases and J lost 9, with 26 bases in between. The CDR3 loop is CASSPYIAGASPISPLHF. CDR3 in DNA: TGTGCCAGCAGCCCGTATATAGCAGGGGCGAGCCCAATTTCACCCCTCCACTTT.

The CDR3 coding sequence is TGCGCCAGCAGGCAACTTTCCTACGAGCAGTACTTC. It is translated as CASRQLSYEQYF. The chain employs TRBV10-2 and TRBJ2-7; D not resolved. The CDR3 totals 12 residues. Germline assignment: CDR1 WSHSY and CDR2 SAAADI. Trimming pared 6 bases from V and 1 base from J, leaving 7 bases between.

The J gene is TRBJ1-6, the V gene TRBV2; 10 bases fit TRBD1. V trimming: 6 bases; J trimming: 13 bases; junction bases outside the gene matches: 6. The germline gives CDR1 SNHLY, CDR2 FYNNEI. This CDR3 is built from 13 residues. In DNA, the CDR3 is TGTGCCAGCAGAACCGGGACAGGGGCTCCCCTCCACTTT. This translates into CASRTGTGAPLHF.

The V and J genes are TRBV7-9 and TRBJ2-5, with 11 bases identical to TRBD1. The CDR3 contains 14 residues. Germline V gives CDR1 SEHNR, CDR2 FQNEAQ (reference sequence). With 6 bases clipped from V and 5 bases from J, the junction kept 5 bases outside the gene matches. The DNA for the CDR3 is TGTGCCAGCAGTTATAGGACAGGGGGCGAGACCCAGTACTTC. Translated: CASSYRTGGETQYF.

The CDR3 region is CASNTGTNYQPQHF. DNA for the CDR3: TGTGCCAGCAATACCGGGACAAACTATCAGCCCCAGCATTTT. J is TRBJ1-5 and V is TRBV2, with D tentatively TRBD1 (6 bases). V shed 7 bases and J shed 5 bases, with 15 bases lying between them. The germline V gene has CDR1 SNHLY and CDR2 FYNNEI. The CDR3 loop spans 14 amino acids.

The gene calls are TRBV6-5 and TRBJ2-7; 9 nucleotides match TRBD1. CDR3 size: 16 residues. The V and J ends lost 4 bases and 0 bases, in that order; junction bases with no gene match: 7. Germline CDR1 is MNHEY and CDR2 is SVGAGI. The CDR3 sequence: CASSSGTGRSSYEQYF. DNA of the CDR3: TGTGCCAGCAGTTCCGGGACAGGGAGGAGCTCCTACGAGCAGTACTTC.

The V gene is TRBV4-3, the J gene TRBJ1-4; D ambiguous. This CDR3 is 15 amino acids long. V lost 2 bases and J 4 bases, leaving 11 bases between the germline ends. Germline CDR1 is LGHNA and CDR2 is YSLEER. DNA of the CDR3: TGCGCCAGCAGCCAAAGTAAAGGGTATAATGAAAAACTGTTTTTT. Protein sequence: CASSQSKGYNEKLFF.

The chain has TRBV2 and TRBJ1-1, with D unclear. Germline V lookup: CDR1 SNHLY, CDR2 FYNNEI. The CDR3 is made up of 14 amino acids. Trimming took 2 bases from V and 5 from J, leaving 12 bases between them. CDR3 protein: CASSEFLGRTEAFF. The CDR3 DNA sequence: TGTGCCAGCAGTGAATTTCTGGGGAGGACTGAAGCTTTCTTT. Filled out from reference TRBV2 and TRBJ1-1, the complete variable domain reads EPEVTQTPSHQVTQMGQEVILRCVPISNHLYFYWYRQILGQKVEFLVSFYNNEISEKSEIFDDQFSVERPDGSNFTLKIRSTKLEDSAMYFCASSEFLGRTEAFFGQGTRLTVV.

The chain employs TRBV4-1 and TRBJ2-7; 8 nucleotides match TRBD1. CDR1 and CDR2 from the germline V gene are MGHRA and YSYEKL. V lost 0 bases and J lost 1; bases outside the gene matches: 5. The CDR3 is 16 residues long. In nucleotides, the CDR3 is TGCGCCAGCAGCCAAGAGCAGGACAGGGTGTCCTACGAGCAGTACTTC. This sequence encodes CASSQEQDRVSYEQYF.

The chain joins TRBV6-5 to TRBJ2-5; 12 bases are shared with TRBD2. The CDR3 totals 15 residues. The V gene's germline CDR1 is MNHEY and CDR2 SVGAGI. V lost 8 bases, J lost 1 base, and 5 bases stayed unmatched. The CDR3 loop reads CASGLAGRAQETQYF. Here the CDR3 DNA reads TGTGCCAGCGGACTAGCGGGAAGAGCCCAAGAGACCCAGTACTTC.

As for this clone: Other DNA variants within this sample encode the same CDR3. The CDR3 DNA reads TGCGCCAGCAGCTTGGCCCAGGAGACAGATACGCAGTATTTT. This translates into CASSLAQETDTQYF. This sequence joins TRBV5-1 and TRBJ2-3; D gene uncertain. Germline loops: CDR1 SGHRS, CDR2 YFSETQ. The CDR3 is 14 residues long. Deletions cut 0 bases from V and 3 bases from J, with 8 bases between.

The chain carries TRBV9 and TRBJ2-2, with D unresolved. The germline V gene encodes CDR1 SGDLS and CDR2 YYNGEE. Trimming took 0 bases from V and 0 from J, leaving 9 bases between them. The CDR3 totals 16 residues. The CDR3 here is CASSVALGSNTGELFF. Written as DNA, the CDR3 is TGTGCCAGCAGCGTAGCTCTCGGATCGAACACCGGGGAGCTGTTTTTT. The whole variable domain, remainder taken from reference TRBV9 and TRBJ2-2, is DSGVTQTPKHLITATGQRVTLRCSPRSGDLSVYWYQQSLDQGLQFLIQYYNGEERAKGNILERFSAQQFPDLHSELNLSSLELGDSALYFCASSVALGSNTGELFFGEGSRLTVL.